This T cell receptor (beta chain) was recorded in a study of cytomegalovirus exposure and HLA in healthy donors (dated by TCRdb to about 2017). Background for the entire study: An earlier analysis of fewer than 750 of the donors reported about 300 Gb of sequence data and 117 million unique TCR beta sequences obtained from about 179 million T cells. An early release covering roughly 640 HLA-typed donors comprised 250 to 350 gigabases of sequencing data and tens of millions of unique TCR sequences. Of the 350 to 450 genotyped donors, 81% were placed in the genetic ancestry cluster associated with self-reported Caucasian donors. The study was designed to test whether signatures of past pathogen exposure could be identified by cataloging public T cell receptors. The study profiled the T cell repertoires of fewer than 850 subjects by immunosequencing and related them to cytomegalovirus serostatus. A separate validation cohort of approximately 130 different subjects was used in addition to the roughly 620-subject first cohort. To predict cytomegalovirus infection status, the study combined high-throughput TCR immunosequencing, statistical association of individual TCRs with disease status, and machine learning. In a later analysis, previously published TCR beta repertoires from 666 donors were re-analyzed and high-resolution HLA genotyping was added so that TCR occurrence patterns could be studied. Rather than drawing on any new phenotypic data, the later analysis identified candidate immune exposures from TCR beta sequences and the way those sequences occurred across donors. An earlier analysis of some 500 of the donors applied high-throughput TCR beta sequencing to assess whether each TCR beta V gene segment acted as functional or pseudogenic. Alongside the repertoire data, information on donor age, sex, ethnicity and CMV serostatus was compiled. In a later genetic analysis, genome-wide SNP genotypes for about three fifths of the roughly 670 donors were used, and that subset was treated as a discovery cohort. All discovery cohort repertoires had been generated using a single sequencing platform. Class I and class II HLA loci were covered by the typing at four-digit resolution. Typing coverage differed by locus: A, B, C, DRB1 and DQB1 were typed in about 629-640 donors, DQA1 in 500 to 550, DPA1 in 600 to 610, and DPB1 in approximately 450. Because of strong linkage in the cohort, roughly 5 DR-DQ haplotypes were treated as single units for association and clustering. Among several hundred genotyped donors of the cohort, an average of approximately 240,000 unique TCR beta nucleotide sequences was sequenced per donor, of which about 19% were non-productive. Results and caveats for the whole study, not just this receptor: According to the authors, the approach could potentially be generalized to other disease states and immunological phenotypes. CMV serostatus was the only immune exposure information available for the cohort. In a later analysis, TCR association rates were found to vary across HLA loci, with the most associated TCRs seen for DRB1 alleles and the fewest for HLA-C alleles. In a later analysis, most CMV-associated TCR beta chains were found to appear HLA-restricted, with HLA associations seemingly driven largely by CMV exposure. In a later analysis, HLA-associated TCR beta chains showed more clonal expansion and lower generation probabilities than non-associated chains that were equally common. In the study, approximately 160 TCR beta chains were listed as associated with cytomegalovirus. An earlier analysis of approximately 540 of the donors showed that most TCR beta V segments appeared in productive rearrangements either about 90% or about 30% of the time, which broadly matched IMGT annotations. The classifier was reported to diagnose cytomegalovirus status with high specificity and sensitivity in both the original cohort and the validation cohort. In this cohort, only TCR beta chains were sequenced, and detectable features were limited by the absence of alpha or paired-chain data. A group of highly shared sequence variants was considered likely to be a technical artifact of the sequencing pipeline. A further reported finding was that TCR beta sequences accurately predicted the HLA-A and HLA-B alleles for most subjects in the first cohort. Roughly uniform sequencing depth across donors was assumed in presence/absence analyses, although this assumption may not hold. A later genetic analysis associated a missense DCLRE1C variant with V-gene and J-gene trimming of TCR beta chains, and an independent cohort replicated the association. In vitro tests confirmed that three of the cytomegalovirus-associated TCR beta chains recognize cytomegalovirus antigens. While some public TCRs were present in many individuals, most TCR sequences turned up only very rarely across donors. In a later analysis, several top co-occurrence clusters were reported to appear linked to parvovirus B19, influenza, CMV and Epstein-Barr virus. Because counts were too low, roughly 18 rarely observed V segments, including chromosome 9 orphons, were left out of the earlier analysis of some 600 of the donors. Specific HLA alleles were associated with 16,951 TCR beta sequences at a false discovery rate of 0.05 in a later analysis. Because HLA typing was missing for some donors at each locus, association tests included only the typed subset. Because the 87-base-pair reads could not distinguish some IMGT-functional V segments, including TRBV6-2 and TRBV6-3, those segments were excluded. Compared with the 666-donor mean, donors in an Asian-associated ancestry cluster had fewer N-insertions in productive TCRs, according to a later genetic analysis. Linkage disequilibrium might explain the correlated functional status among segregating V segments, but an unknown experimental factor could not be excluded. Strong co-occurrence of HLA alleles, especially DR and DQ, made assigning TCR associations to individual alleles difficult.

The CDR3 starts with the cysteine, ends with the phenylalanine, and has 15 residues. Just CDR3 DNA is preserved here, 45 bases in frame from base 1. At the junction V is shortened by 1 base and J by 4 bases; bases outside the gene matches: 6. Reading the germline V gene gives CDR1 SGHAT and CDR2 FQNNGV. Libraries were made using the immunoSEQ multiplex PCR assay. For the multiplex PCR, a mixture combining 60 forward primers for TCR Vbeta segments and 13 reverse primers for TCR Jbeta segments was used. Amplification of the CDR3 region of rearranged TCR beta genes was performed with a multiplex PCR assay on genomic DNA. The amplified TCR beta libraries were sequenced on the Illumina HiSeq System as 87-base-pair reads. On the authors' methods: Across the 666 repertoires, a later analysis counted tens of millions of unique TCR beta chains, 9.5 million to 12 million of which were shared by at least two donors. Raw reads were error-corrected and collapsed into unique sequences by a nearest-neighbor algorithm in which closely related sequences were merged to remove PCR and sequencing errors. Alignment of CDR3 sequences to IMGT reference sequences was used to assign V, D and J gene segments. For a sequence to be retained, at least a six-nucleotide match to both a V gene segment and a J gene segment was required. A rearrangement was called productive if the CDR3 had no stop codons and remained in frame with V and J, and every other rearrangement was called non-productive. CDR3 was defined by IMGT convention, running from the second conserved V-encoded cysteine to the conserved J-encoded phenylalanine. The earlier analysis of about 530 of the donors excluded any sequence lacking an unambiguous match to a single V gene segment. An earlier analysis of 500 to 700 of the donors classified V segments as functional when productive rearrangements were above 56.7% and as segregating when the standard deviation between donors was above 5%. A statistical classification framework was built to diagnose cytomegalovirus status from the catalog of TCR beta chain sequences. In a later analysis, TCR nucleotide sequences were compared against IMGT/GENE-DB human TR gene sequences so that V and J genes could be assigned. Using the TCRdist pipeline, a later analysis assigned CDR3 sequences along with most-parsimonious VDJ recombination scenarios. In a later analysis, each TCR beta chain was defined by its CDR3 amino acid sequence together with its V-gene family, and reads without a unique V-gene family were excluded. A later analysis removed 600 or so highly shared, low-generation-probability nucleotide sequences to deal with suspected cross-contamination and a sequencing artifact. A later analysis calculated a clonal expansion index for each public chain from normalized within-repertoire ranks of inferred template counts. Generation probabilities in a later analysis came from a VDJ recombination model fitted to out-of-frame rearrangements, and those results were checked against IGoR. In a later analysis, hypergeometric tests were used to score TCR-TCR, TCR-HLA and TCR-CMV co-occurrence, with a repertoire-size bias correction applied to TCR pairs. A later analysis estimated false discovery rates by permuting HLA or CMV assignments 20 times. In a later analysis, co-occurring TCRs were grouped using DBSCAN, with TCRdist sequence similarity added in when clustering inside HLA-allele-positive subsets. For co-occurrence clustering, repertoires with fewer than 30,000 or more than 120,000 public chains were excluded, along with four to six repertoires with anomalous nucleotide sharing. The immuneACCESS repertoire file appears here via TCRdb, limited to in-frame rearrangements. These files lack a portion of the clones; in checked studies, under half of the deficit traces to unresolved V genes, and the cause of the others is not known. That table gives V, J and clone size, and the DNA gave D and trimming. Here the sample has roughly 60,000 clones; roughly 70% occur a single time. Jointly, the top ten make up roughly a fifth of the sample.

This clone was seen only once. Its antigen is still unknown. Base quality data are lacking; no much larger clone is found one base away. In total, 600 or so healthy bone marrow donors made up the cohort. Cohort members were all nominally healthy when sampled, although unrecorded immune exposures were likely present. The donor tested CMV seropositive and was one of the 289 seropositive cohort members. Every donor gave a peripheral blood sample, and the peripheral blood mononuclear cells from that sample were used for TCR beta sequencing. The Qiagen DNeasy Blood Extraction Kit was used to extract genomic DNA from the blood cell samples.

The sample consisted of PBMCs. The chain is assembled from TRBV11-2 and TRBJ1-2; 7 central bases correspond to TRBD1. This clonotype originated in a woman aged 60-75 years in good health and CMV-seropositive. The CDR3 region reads CASSLGVRQGYGYTF. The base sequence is TGTGCCAGCAGCTTAGGCGTACGACAGGGCTATGGCTACACCTTC.